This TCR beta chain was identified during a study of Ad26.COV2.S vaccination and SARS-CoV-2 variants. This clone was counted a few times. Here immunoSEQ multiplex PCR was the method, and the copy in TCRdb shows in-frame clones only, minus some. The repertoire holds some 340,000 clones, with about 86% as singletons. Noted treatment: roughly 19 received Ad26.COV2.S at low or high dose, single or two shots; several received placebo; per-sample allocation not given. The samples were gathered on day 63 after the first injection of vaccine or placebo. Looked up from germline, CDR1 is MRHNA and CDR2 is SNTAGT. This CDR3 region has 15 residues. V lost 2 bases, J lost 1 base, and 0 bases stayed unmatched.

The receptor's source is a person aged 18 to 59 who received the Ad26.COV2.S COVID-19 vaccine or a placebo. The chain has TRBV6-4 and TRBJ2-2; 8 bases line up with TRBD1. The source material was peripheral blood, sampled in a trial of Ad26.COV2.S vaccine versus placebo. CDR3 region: CASSDGTGNTGELFF. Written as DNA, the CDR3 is TGTGCCAGCAGTGACGGGACAGGGAACACCGGGGAGCTGTTTTTT.